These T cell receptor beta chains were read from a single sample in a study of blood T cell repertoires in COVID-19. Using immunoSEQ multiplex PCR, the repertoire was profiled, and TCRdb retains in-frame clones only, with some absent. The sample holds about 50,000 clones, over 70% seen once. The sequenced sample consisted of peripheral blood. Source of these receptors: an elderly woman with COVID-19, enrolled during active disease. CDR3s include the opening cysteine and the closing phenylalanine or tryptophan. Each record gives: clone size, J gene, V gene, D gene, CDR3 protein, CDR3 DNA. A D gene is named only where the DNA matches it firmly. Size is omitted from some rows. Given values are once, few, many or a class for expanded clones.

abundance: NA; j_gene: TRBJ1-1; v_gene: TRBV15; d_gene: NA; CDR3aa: CATSRDKRVQTEAFF; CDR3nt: TGTGCCACCAGCAGAGATAAGAGGGTTCAAACTGAAGCTTTCTTT
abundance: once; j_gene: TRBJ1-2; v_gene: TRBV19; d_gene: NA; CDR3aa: CASSIWGVTYGYTF; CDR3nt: TGTGCCAGTAGTATTTGGGGGGTGACCTATGGCTACACCTTC
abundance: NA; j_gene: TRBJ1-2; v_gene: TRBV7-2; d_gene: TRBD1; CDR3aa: CASSIGVGTDYGYTF; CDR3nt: TGTGCCAGCAGCATCGGAGTGGGGACAGACTATGGCTACACCTTC
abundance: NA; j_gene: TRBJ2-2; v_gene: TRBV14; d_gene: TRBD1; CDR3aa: CATQGAANTGELFF; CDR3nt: TGTGCCACCCAGGGGGCAGCGAACACCGGGGAGCTGTTTTTT
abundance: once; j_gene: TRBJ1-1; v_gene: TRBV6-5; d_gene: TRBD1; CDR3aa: CASTRTGALTEAFF; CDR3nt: TGTGCCAGCACCCGGACAGGGGCCCTCACTGAAGCTTTCTTT
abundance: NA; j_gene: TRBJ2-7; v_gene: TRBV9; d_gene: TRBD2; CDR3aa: CASSAGLAVTYEQYF; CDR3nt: TGTGCCAGCAGCGCCGGACTAGCGGTTACCTACGAGCAGTACTTC
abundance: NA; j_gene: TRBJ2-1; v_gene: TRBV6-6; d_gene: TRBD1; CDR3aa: CASSPSTGRHEQFF; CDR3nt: TGTGCCAGCAGTCCCTCGACAGGGCGGCATGAGCAGTTCTTC
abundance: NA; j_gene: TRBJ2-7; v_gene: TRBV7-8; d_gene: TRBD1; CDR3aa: CASSFQGAYEQYF; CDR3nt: TGTGCCAGCAGCTTCCAGGGGGCCTACGAGCAGTACTTC
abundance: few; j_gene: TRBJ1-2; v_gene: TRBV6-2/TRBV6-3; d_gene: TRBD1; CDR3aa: CASSYRAGGLYGYTF; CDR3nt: TGTGCCAGCAGTTACCGGGCAGGGGGCCTCTATGGCTACACCTTC
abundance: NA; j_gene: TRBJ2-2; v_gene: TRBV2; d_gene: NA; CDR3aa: CASRDSPNTGELFF; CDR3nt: TGTGCCAGCAGGGACAGCCCGAACACCGGGGAGCTGTTTTTT
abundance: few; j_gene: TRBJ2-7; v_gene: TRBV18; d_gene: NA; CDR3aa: CASSPVRNGYEQYF; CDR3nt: TGTGCCAGCTCACCGGTCAGAAATGGCTACGAGCAGTACTTC
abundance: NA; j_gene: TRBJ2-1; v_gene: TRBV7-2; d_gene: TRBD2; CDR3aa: CASSIGLAGGDNEQFF; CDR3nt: TGTGCCAGCAGCATAGGACTAGCGGGAGGGGACAATGAGCAGTTCTTC
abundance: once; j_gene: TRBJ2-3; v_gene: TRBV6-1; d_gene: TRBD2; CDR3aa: CASSEAPSLTSGDTDTQYF; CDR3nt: TGTGCCAGCAGTGAAGCCCCCTCCTTGACTAGCGGGGACACAGATACGCAGTATTTT
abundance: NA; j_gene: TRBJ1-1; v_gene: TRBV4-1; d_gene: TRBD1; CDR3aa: CASSPRQGTTEAFF; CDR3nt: TGCGCCAGCAGCCCGAGACAGGGAACCACTGAAGCTTTCTTT
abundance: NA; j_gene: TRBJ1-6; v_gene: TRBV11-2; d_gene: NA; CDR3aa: CASSTFIGNSPLHF; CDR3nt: TGTGCCAGCAGCACCTTCATCGGGAATTCACCCCTCCACTTT
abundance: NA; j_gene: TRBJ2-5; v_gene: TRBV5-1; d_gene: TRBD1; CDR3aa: CASSLAGGESETQYF; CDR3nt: TGCGCCAGCAGCTTGGCAGGGGGCGAATCGGAGACCCAGTACTTC
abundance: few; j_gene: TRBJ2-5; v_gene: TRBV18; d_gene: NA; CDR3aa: CASSGGAQETQYF; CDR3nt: TGTGCCAGCTCAGGGGGGGCCCAAGAGACCCAGTACTTC
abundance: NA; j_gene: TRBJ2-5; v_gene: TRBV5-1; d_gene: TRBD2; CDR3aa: CASSTRTSGFQETQYF; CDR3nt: TGCGCCAGCAGCACCCGGACTAGCGGGTTCCAAGAGACCCAGTACTTC
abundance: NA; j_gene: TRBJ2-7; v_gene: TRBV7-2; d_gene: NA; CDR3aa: CASSDRTAYEQYF; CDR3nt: TGTGCCAGCAGTGACAGAACCGCCTACGAGCAGTACTTC
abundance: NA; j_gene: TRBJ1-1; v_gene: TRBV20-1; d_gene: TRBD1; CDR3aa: CSASDRGKNTEAFF; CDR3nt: TGCAGTGCTAGTGACAGGGGAAAAAACACTGAAGCTTTCTTT
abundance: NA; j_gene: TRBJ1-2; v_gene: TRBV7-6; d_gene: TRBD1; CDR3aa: CASSLGQGQTNYGYTF; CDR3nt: TGTGCCAGCAGCTTAGGACAGGGCCAAACTAACTATGGCTACACCTTC
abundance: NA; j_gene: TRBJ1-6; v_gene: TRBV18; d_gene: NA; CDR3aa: CASSPEGQGNSPLHF; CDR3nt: TGTGCCAGCTCACCAGAGGGTCAGGGGAATTCACCCCTCCACTTT
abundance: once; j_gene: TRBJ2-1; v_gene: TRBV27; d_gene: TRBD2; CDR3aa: CASRPGRTSGEIYNEQFF; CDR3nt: TGTGCCAGCCGACCCGGGCGGACTAGCGGGGAGATCTACAATGAGCAGTTCTTC
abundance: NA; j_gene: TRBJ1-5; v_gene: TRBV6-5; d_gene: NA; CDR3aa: CASRETGGNQPQHF; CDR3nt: TGTGCCAGCAGAGAGACAGGAGGCAATCAGCCCCAGCATTTT
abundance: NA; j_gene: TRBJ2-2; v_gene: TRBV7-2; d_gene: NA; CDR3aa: CASSGVGAGELFF; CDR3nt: TGTGCCAGCAGCGGGGTAGGGGCCGGGGAGCTGTTTTTT
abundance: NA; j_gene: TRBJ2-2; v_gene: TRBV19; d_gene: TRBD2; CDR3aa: CASRSGKQNTGELFF; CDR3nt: TGTGCCAGTAGAAGCGGGAAGCAAAACACCGGGGAGCTGTTTTTT
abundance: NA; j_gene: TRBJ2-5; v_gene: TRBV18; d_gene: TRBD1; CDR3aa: CASSLWTGAQETQYF; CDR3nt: TGTGCCAGCTCACTCTGGACAGGTGCCCAAGAGACCCAGTACTTC
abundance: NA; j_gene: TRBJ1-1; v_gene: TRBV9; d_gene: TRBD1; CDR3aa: CASSPPFAGTANTEAFF; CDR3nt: TGTGCCAGCAGCCCCCCCTTTGCCGGGACAGCGAACACTGAAGCTTTCTTT
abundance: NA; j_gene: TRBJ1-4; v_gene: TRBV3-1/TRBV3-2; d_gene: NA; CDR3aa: CASSQDLGRTNEKLFF; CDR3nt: TGTGCCAGCAGCCAAGATCTGGGCAGAACTAATGAAAAACTGTTTTTT
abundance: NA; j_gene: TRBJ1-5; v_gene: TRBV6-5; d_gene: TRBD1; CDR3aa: CASSPRDRGNQPQHF; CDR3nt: TGTGCCAGCTCGCCCCGGGACAGAGGCAATCAGCCCCAGCATTTT
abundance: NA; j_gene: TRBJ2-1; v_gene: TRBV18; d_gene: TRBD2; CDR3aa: CASSPALAGASEDEQFF; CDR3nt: TGTGCCAGCTCACCGGCACTAGCGGGAGCCTCCGAGGATGAGCAGTTCTTC
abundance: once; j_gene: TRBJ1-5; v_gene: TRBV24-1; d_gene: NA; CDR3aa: CATSVAQVSRPQHF; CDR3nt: TGTGCCACCAGTGTCGCTCAGGTATCAAGGCCCCAGCATTTT
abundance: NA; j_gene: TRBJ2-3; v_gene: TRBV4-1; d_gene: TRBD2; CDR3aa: CASSQGGLAGGTDTQYF; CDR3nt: TGCGCCAGCAGCCAGGGCGGACTAGCGGGGGGCACAGATACGCAGTATTTT
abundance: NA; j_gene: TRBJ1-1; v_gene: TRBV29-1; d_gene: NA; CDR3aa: CSALGRELNTEAFF; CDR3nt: TGCAGCGCTCTTGGCAGGGAATTGAACACTGAAGCTTTCTTT
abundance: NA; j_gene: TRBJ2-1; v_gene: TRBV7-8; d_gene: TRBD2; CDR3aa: CASSTHPSSGGAREQFF; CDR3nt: TGTGCCAGCAGTACACACCCCTCCAGCGGGGGGGCCAGGGAGCAGTTCTTC
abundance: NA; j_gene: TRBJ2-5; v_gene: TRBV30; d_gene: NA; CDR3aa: CAWSPPGCQETQYF; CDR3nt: TGTGCCTGGAGTCCCCCGGGATGCCAAGAGACCCAGTACTTC
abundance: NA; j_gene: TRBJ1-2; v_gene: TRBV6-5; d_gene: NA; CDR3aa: CASSYIGQSNYGYTF; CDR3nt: TGTGCCAGCAGTTATATTGGGCAATCTAACTATGGCTACACCTTC
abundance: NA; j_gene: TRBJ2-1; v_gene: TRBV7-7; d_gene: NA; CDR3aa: CASSVEGLSEQFF; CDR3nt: TGTGCTAGCAGCGTCGAGGGACTGAGTGAGCAGTTCTTC
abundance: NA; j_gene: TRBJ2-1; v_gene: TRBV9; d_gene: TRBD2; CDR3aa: CASSGTIAGGVNEQFF; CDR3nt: TGTGCCAGCAGCGGGACGATAGCGGGGGGTGTGAATGAGCAGTTCTTC
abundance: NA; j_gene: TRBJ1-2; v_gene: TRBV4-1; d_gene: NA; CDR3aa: CASSHPTGDLGYTF; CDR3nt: TGCGCCAGCAGCCATCCGACAGGAGATTTGGGCTACACCTTC
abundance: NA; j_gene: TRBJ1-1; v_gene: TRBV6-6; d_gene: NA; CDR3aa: CASSYDRTSAEAFF; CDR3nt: TGTGCCAGCAGTTACGACAGAACCTCGGCTGAAGCTTTCTTT
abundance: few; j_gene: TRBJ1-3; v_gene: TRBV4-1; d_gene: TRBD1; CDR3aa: CASSRPGQAPGSGNTIYF; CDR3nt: TGCGCCAGCAGCCGCCCGGGACAGGCCCCGGGCTCTGGAAACACCATATATTTT